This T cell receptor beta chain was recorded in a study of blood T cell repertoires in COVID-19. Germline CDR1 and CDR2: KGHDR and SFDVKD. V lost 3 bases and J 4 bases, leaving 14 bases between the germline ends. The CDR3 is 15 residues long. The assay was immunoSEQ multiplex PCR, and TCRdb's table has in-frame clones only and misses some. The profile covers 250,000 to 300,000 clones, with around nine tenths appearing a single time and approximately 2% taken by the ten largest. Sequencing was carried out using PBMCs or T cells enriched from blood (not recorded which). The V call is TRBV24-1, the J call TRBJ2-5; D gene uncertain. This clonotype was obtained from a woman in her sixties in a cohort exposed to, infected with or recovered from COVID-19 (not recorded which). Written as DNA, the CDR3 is TGTGCCACCAGTGATCCTAATCGGTTCGGAGAGACCCAGTACTTC. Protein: CATSDPNRFGETQYF.